This T cell receptor beta chain was sequenced for a study of T and B cells in COVID-19 patients. Looking at the study overall: At median age approximately 31 years, recovered patients were younger than active-infection patients at more than 65. Study results and caveats: Symptomatic-phase blood samples from mildly ill patients and early samples from severe cases were scarce. Highly clonal in active COVID-19, TRB repertoires exceeded healthy-donor diversity and richness at recovery. Patients with COVID-19 reportedly showed strongly skewed T cell receptor beta variable and joining gene usage.

Germline V gene lookup returns CDR1 ENHRY and CDR2 SYGVKD. The CDR3 has 15 amino acids. V lost 3 bases, J lost 3 bases, and 12 bases lay in between. Blood genomic DNA input for TRB amplification was about 250-500 ng. TRB rearrangements were amplified by multiplex PCR with BIOMED2 TRB-A/B primers. TCRdb independently ran MiXCR on the multiplex PCR reads; one entry per CDR3 protein. The profile shows about 4,100 distinct CDR3 sequences, about 27% of them singletons. Comment on this clonotype: Its antigen is unidentified.

The clonotype was recovered from a human donor with active COVID-19. The donor label of this sample is uncertain. The sequenced sample was blood. This chain connects TRBV10-3 to TRBJ1-5, with D possibly being TRBD1 (6 bases). The CDR3 region has the DNA TGTGCCATCAGTGACCCGGACAGACACAATCAGCCCCAGCATTTT. Amino acid sequence: CAISDPDRHNQPQHF.